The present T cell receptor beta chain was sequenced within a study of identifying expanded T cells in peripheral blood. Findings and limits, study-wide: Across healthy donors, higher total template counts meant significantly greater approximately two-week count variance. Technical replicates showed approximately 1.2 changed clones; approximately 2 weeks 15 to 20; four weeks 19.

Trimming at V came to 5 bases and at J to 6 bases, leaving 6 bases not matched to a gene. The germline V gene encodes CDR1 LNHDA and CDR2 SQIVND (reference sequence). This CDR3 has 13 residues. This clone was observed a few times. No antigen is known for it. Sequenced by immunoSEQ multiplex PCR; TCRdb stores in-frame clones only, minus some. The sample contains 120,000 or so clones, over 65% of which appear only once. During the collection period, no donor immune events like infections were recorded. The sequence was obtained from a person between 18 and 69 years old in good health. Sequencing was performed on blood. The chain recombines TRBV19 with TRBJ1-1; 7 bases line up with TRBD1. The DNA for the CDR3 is TGTGCCAGTAGTCAGGGGGGAGGTTCTGAAGCTTTCTTT. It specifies CASSQGGGSEAFF.